Listed below are T cell receptor beta chains from one sample, sequenced in a study of OX40 agonist ivuxolimab in advanced cancers. Assay used: immunoSEQ multiplex PCR; TCRdb lists only in-frame clones, some missing. The repertoire holds 65,000 to 90,000 clones, with 70% to 90% as singletons. Specimen: CD4+ or CD8+ T cells sorted from blood, collected in a trial of the OX40 agonist ivuxolimab. The source of these receptors is an adult with an advanced solid tumor such as melanoma, head and neck, liver or kidney cancer. CDR3s include the opening cysteine and the closing phenylalanine or tryptophan. Fields, in order: clone size, V gene, D gene, J gene, CDR3 DNA, CDR3 protein. A D gene is named only where the DNA matches it firmly. Size tells how often a clone was seen (once, few, many) or the class of an expanded clone, and some rows leave it out.

>-|TRBV20-1|TRBD2|TRBJ2-1
TGCAGTGCTAGAGTGGCGGGAGGGCCGGTCTTC
CSARVAGGPVF
>-|TRBV5-1|-|TRBJ2-1
TGCGCCAGCAGCTTGGCTACGGAGTACCCCCAGCAGTTCTTC
CASSLATEYPQQFF
>-|TRBV7-2|-|TRBJ2-7
TGTGCCAGCAGCTTCGGGGCCCTAAGCTCCTACGAGCAGTACTTC
CASSFGALSSYEQYF
>-|TRBV30|TRBD2|TRBJ2-7
TGTGCCTGGAGCGTCGGGACTAGCGGTCGTTACGAGCAGTACTTC
CAWSVGTSGRYEQYF
>few|TRBV27|TRBD1|TRBJ1-2
TGTGCCAGCAGGACCAAACTACAGGGGGCGCGATCCTATGGCTACACCTTC
CASRTKLQGARSYGYTF
>-|TRBV10-1|-|TRBJ1-5
TGCGCCAGCAGTGAGGAGCATAGCGACAATCAGCCCCAGCATTTT
CASSEEHSDNQPQHF
>-|TRBV7-3|TRBD2|TRBJ2-1
TGTGCCAGCAGCCCAGGGGCTAGCGGGTCCTACAATGAGCAGTTCTTC
CASSPGASGSYNEQFF
>-|TRBV29-1|TRBD1|TRBJ2-1
TGCAGCGTTGAACTCACGAGGGGGCGCTACAATGAGCAGTTCTTC
CSVELTRGRYNEQFF
>-|TRBV7-7|TRBD2|TRBJ2-5
TGTGCTAGCAGCCCCTCGGGTAGCGGGGAGACCCAGTACTTC
CASSPSGSGETQYF
>-|TRBV7-9|TRBD2|TRBJ2-7
TGTGCCAGCAGCTTAGCGTTAGCTAGCGGGTACTACGAGCAGTACTTC
CASSLALASGYYEQYF
>-|TRBV19|TRBD2|TRBJ2-6
TGTGCCAGTAGTACTAGCGGAGGCCGCTCTGGGGCCAACGTCCTGACTTTC
CASSTSGGRSGANVLTF
>-|TRBV11-3|-|TRBJ2-1
TGTGCCAGCAGCTTAGGAGGAAGTAAGGGGCTCAATGAGCAGTTCTTC
CASSLGGSKGLNEQFF
>once|TRBV6-1|TRBD1|TRBJ1-4
TGTGCCAGCAGGGGACAGCAGAATGAAAAACTGTTTTTT
CASRGQQNEKLFF
>-|TRBV30|-|TRBJ1-5
TGTGCCTGGAGTTTCAAAATGGATCAGCCCCAGCATTTT
CAWSFKMDQPQHF
>-|TRBV5-1|-|TRBJ1-1
TGCGCCAGCAGCTTGGCCGGTCAAGGACGCACTGAAGCTTTCTTT
CASSLAGQGRTEAFF
>-|TRBV5-6|TRBD1|TRBJ1-1
TGTGCCAGCAGTTCCGGGACAGGGGCGGGTGTGAACACTGAAGCTTTCTTT
CASSSGTGAGVNTEAFF